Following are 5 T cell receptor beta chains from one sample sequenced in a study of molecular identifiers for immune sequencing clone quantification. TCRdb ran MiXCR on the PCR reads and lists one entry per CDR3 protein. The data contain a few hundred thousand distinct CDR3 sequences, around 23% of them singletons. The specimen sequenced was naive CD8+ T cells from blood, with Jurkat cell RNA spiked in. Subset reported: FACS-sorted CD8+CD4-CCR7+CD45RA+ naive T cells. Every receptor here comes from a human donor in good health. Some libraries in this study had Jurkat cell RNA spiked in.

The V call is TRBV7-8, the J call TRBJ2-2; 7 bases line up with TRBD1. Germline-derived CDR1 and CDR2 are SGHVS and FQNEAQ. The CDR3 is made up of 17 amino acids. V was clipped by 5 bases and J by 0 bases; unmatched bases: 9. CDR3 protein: CASSRRRDSANTGELFF. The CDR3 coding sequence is TGTGCCAGCAGCCGACGTAGGGACAGCGCGAACACCGGGGAGCTGTTTTTT.

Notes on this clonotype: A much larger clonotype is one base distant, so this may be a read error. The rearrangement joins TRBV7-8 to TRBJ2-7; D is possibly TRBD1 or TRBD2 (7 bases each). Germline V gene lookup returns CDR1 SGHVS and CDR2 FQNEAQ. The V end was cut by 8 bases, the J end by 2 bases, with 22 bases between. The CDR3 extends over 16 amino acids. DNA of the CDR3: TGTGCCAGCTGCCTATGGGAGGGGGCTGGGACCTACGAGCAGTACTTC. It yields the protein CASCLWEGAGTYEQYF.

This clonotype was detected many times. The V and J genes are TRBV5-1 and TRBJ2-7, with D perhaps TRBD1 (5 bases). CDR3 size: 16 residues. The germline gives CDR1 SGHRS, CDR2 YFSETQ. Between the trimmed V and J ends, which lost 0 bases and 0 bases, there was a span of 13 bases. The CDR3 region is CASSLGMGQSSYEQYF. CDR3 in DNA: TGCGCCAGCAGCTTGGGGATGGGGCAGAGCTCCTACGAGCAGTACTTC.

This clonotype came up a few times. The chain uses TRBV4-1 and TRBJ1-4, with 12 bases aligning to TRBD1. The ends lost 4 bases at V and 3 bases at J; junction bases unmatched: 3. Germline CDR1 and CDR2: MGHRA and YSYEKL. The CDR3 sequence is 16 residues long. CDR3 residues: CASSLGQGAPNEKLFF. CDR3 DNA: TGCGCCAGCAGCCTGGGACAGGGGGCGCCTAATGAAAAACTGTTTTTT.

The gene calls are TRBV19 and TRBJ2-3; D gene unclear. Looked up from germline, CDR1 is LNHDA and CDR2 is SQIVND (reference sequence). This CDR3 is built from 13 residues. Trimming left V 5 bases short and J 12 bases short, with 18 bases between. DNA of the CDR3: TGTGCCAGTAGTGGGTCCCGAGTGAGCAATCAGTATTTT. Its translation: CASSGSRVSNQYF.